What follows are 2 T cell receptor beta chains derived from one specimen sequenced in a study of T cell repertoires in cytomegalovirus infection. These receptors' targets are unknown. TCRdb processed the reads anew with MiXCR; each CDR3 protein has one entry. The sample records fewer than 900,000 distinct CDR3 sequences, just under 30% being singletons. The material sequenced was cultured CD8+ T cells from PBMCs, taken from culture after CMV antigen stimulation. The origin of the receptors is a human donor in good health (CMV status not recorded). Some clones in this sample may be carry-over from other donors' samples.

This clonotype was seen just once. The rearrangement uses TRBV2 and TRBJ2-1; D is perhaps TRBD2 (6 bases). V lost 3 bases to trimming and J lost 12 bases, with 21 bases between them. CDR3 length: 15 residues. CDR1 SNHLY and CDR2 FYNNEI come from the germline V gene. CDR3 loop: CASSDRRGSTMAQFF. DNA of the CDR3: TGTGCCAGCAGTGATCGACGGGGGTCAACGATGGCGCAGTTCTTC.

This clonotype came up a few times. The genes are TRBV6-1 and TRBJ2-2; no firm D call. Trimming stripped 1 base from V and 1 base from J, with 10 bases between. From germline, CDR1 is MNHNS and CDR2 SASEGT. This CDR3 has 16 amino acids. The CDR3 loop reads CASSEVGFWNTGELFF. The CDR3 DNA is TGTGCCAGCAGTGAAGTCGGGTTTTGGAACACCGGGGAGCTGTTTTTT.